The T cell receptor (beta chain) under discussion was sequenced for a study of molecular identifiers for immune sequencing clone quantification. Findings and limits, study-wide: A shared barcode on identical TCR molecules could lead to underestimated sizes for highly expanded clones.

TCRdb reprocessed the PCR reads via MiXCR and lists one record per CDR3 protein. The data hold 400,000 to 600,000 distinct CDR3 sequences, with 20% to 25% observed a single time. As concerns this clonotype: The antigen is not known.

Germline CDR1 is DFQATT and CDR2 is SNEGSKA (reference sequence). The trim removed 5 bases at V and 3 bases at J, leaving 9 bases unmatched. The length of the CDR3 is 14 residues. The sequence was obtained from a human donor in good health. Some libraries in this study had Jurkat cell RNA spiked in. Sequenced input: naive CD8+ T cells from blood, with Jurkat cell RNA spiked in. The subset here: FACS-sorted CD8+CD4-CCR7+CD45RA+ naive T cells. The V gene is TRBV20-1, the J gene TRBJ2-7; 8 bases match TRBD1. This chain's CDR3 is CSAYGQGRSYEQYF. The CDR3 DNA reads TGCAGTGCTTATGGACAGGGTCGGAGCTACGAGCAGTACTTC.